This is a list of T cell receptor beta chains from one sample in a study of OX40 agonist ivuxolimab in advanced cancers. The table came from immunoSEQ multiplex PCR; TCRdb's copy has only in-frame clones and leaves some out. The sample gives about 66,000 clones, 80% to 90% of which show up once; 2.5% to 3% is in the top ten. Material: CD4+ or CD8+ T cells sorted from blood, obtained in a trial of the OX40 agonist ivuxolimab. These receptors originate from an adult with an advanced solid tumor such as melanoma, head and neck, liver or kidney cancer. CDR3s include the opening cysteine and the closing phenylalanine or tryptophan. Fields, in order: J gene, D gene, clone size, V gene, CDR3 DNA, CDR3 protein. A D gene is named only where the DNA matches it firmly. Clone size is not always given. Where it is, it says once, few, many or a class for expanded clones.

j_call: TRBJ2-7
d_call: TRBD2
clone_size: .
v_call: TRBV19
cdr3_nt: TGTGCCAGTAGTGTTAGTTCGAGGGGCGGGAGTTCGAGCAAGCAGTACTTC
cdr3_aa: CASSVSSRGGSSSKQYF

j_call: TRBJ2-5
d_call: .
clone_size: .
v_call: TRBV30
cdr3_nt: TGTGCCTGGAGTATTGCAGACCTCCAAGAGACCCAGTACTTC
cdr3_aa: CAWSIADLQETQYF

j_call: TRBJ1-6
d_call: .
clone_size: .
v_call: TRBV2
cdr3_nt: TGTGCCAGCAGTGCGCAGATCTCCTATAATTCACCCCTCCACTTT
cdr3_aa: CASSAQISYNSPLHF

j_call: TRBJ2-7
d_call: .
clone_size: .
v_call: TRBV6-5
cdr3_nt: TGTGCCAGCAGTTACTCTCTGGGAATCTACGAGCAGTACTTC
cdr3_aa: CASSYSLGIYEQYF

j_call: TRBJ2-7
d_call: TRBD1
clone_size: .
v_call: TRBV19
cdr3_nt: TGTGCCAGTAGTACCGGACAGGGCGGCCGCGAGCAGTACTTC
cdr3_aa: CASSTGQGGREQYF

j_call: TRBJ2-7
d_call: TRBD2
clone_size: few
v_call: TRBV28
cdr3_nt: TGTGCCAGCAGTTTCCAGGGACTAGCGGAGTACTTC
cdr3_aa: CASSFQGLAEYF

j_call: TRBJ2-6
d_call: .
clone_size: .
v_call: TRBV5-4
cdr3_nt: TGTGCCAGCAGCTTGGTGGCAGCCCGGGCGGTCCCCTCTGGGGCCAACGTCCTGACTTTC
cdr3_aa: CASSLVAARAVPSGANVLTF

j_call: TRBJ1-1
d_call: .
clone_size: few
v_call: TRBV19
cdr3_nt: TGTGCCAGTGTATTACAGGGATCCGCTGAAGCTTTCTTT
cdr3_aa: CASVLQGSAEAFF

j_call: TRBJ2-7
d_call: TRBD1
clone_size: once
v_call: TRBV10-3
cdr3_nt: TGTGCCATCAGTGAGTCGAGACAGGGGCCTTCCGAGCAGTACTTC
cdr3_aa: CAISESRQGPSEQYF

j_call: TRBJ1-4
d_call: .
clone_size: .
v_call: TRBV19
cdr3_nt: TGTGCCAGTAGTATAGGGACTGATCGTGGGACTAATGAAAAACTGTTTTTT
cdr3_aa: CASSIGTDRGTNEKLFF

j_call: TRBJ2-1
d_call: TRBD2
clone_size: .
v_call: TRBV7-8
cdr3_nt: TGTGCCAGCAGCCGAAGGACTAGCCCCTACAATGAGCAGTTCTTC
cdr3_aa: CASSRRTSPYNEQFF

j_call: TRBJ2-1
d_call: TRBD1
clone_size: once
v_call: TRBV30
cdr3_nt: TGTGCCTGTTCTGCCGGGACAGGCGCTAGAAAGCAGTTCTTC
cdr3_aa: CACSAGTGARKQFF

j_call: TRBJ2-3
d_call: .
clone_size: .
v_call: TRBV7-6
cdr3_nt: TGTGCCAGCAGCTTAGCGCGGAGGGCTGGAGATACGCAGTATTTT
cdr3_aa: CASSLARRAGDTQYF

j_call: TRBJ2-7
d_call: .
clone_size: .
v_call: TRBV18
cdr3_nt: TGTGCCAGCTCACCCCAGGATGATTACGAGCAGTACTTC
cdr3_aa: CASSPQDDYEQYF

j_call: TRBJ2-7
d_call: TRBD2
clone_size: .
v_call: TRBV6-5
cdr3_nt: TGTGCCAGCATTCCGGCTAGCGGTACCTACGAGCAGTACTTC
cdr3_aa: CASIPASGTYEQYF

j_call: TRBJ1-2
d_call: TRBD1
clone_size: .
v_call: TRBV7-9
cdr3_nt: TGTGCCAGCAGCTTAGGACAGGGAGGTGGTGGCTACACCTTC
cdr3_aa: CASSLGQGGGGYTF

j_call: TRBJ2-3
d_call: TRBD2
clone_size: .
v_call: TRBV27
cdr3_nt: TGTGCCAGCAGTTTAGCGGGAGCTGCGGATACGCAGTATTTT
cdr3_aa: CASSLAGAADTQYF

j_call: TRBJ2-7
d_call: .
clone_size: .
v_call: TRBV18
cdr3_nt: TGTGCCAGCTCACCTGACAACTACGAGCAGTACTTC
cdr3_aa: CASSPDNYEQYF

j_call: TRBJ2-1
d_call: TRBD2
clone_size: once
v_call: TRBV9
cdr3_nt: TGTGCCAGCAGCGTAGCTACGACTAGCGGGAACAATGAGCAGTTCTTC
cdr3_aa: CASSVATTSGNNEQFF

j_call: TRBJ2-5
d_call: .
clone_size: few
v_call: TRBV2
cdr3_nt: TGTGCCAGCACCCTTTGGACGGGAGAGACCCAGTACTTC
cdr3_aa: CASTLWTGETQYF

j_call: TRBJ2-1
d_call: .
clone_size: .
v_call: TRBV18
cdr3_nt: TGTGCCAGCTCACCACCGACTGGCAGGGATTACAATGAGCAGTTCTTC
cdr3_aa: CASSPPTGRDYNEQFF

j_call: TRBJ2-2
d_call: TRBD1
clone_size: once
v_call: TRBV4-3
cdr3_nt: TGCGCCAGCAGCCAGGAGACAGGGGGATCATTCACCGGGGAGCTGTTTTTT
cdr3_aa: CASSQETGGSFTGELFF

j_call: TRBJ1-1
d_call: .
clone_size: .
v_call: TRBV20-1
cdr3_nt: TGCAGTGCGGGACCTAGGACTGAAGCTTTCTTT
cdr3_aa: CSAGPRTEAFF